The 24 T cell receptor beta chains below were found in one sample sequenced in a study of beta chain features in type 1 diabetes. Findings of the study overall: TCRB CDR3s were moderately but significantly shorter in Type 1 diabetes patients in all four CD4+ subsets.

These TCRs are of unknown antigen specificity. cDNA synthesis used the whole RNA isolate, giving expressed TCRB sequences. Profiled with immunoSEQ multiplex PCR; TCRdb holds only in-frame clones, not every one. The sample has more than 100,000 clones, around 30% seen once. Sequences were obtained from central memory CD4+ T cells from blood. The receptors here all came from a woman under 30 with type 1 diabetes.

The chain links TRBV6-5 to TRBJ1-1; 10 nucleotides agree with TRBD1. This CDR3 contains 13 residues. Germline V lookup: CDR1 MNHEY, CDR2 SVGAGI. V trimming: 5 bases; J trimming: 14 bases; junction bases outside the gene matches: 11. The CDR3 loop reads CASSPDRGRPGFF. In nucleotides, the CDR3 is TGTGCCAGCAGTCCAGACAGGGGGCGGCCGGGGTTCTTT.

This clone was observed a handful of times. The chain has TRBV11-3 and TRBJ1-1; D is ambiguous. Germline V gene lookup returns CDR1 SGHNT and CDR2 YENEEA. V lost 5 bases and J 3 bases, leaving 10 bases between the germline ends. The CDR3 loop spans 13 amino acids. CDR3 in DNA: TGTGCCAGCAGCCGGGGTTTCGACACTGAAGCTTTCTTT. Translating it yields CASSRGFDTEAFF.

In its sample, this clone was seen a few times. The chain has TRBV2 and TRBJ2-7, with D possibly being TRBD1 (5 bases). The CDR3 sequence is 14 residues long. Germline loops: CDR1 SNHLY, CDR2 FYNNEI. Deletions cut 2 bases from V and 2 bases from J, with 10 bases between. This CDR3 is CASSETGQTYEQYF. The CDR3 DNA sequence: TGTGCCAGCAGTGAAACAGGACAAACCTACGAGCAGTACTTC.

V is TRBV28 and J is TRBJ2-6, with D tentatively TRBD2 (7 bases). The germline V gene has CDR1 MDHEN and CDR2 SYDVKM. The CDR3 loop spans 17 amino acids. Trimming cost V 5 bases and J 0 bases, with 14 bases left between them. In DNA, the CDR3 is TGTGCCAGCAGTGTACAGGGAGGGGGCTCTGGGGCCAACGTCCTGACTTTC. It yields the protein CASSVQGGGSGANVLTF.

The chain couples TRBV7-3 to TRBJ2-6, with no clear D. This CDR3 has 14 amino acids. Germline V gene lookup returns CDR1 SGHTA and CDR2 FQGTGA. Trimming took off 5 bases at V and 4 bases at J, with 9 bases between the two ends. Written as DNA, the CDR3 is TGTGCCAGCAGCCCGGGTGCGGGGGCCAACGTCCTGACTTTC. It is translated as CASSPGAGANVLTF.

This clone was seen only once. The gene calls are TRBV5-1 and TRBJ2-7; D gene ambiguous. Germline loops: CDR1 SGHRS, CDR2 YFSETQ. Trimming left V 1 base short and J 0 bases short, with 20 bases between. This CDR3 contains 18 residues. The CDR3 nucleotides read TGCGCCAGCAGCTTGATTCCCCTCCCTCCGGTGAGCTCCTACGAGCAGTACTTC. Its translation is CASSLIPLPPVSSYEQYF.

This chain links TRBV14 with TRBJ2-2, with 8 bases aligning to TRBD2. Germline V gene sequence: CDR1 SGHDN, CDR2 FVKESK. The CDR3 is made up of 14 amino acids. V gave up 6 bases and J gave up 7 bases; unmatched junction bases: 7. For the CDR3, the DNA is TGTGCCAGCAGGGGTCTAGCGGGCGACGGGGAGCTGTTTTTT. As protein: CASRGLAGDGELFF.

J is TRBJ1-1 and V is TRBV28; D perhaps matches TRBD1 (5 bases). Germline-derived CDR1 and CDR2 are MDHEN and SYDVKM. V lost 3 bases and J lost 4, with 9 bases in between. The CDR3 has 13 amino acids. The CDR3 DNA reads TGTGCCAGCAGTTTCAGGGAGGGCACTGAAGCTTTCTTT. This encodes CASSFREGTEAFF.

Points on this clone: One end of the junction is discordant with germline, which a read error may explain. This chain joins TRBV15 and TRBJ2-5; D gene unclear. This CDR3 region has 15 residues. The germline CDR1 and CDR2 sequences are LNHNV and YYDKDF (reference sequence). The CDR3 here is CAISPSTHGSETQYF. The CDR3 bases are TGTGCCATCAGCCCGTCGACCCACGGTAGCGAGACCCAGTACTTC.

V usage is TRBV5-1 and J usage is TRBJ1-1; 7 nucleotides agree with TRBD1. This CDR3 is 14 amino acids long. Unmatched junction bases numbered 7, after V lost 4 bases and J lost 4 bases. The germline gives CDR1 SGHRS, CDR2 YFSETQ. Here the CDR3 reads CASSELRGITEAFF. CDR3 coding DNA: TGCGCCAGCAGCGAACTCAGGGGGATCACTGAAGCTTTCTTT.

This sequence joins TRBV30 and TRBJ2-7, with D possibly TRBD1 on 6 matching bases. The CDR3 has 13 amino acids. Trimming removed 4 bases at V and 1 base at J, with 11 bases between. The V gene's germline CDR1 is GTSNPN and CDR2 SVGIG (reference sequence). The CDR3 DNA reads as TGTGCCTGGACTACAGGGCTTTCCTACGAGCAGTACTTC. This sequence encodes CAWTTGLSYEQYF.

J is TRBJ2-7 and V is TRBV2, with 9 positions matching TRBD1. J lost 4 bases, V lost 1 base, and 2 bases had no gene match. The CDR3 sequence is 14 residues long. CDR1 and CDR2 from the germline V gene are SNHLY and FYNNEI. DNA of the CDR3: TGTGCCAGCAGTGAAGGGACAGGGGTATACGAGCAGTACTTC. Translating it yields CASSEGTGVYEQYF.

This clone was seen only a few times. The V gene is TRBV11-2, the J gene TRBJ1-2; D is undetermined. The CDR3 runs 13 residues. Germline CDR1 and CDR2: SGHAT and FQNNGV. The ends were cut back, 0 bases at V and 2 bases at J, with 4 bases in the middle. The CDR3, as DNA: TGTGCCAGCAGCTTAGACAGGAACTATGGCTACACCTTC. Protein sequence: CASSLDRNYGYTF.

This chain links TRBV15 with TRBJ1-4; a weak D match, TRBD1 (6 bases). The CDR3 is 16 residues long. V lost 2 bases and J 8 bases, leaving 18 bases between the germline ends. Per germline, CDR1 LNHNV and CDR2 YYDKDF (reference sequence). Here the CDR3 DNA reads TGTGCCACCAGCAGACCTGGCCCGGGACAAAGAGAAAAACTGTTTTTT. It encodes CATSRPGPGQREKLFF.

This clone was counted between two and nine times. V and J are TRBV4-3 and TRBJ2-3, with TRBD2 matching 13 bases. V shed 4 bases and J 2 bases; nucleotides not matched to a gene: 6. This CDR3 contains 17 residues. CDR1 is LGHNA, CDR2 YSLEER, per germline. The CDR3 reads CASSRELAGGPTDTQYF. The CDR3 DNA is TGCGCCAGCAGCCGAGAACTAGCGGGAGGGCCCACAGATACGCAGTATTTT.

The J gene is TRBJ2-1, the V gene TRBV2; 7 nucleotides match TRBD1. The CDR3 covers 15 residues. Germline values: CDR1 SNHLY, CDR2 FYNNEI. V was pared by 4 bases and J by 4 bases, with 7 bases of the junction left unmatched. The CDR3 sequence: CASSVDRVPYNEQFF. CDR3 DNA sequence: TGTGCCAGCAGTGTTGACAGGGTACCTTACAATGAGCAGTTCTTC. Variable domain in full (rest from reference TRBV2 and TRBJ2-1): EPEVTQTPSHQVTQMGQEVILRCVPISNHLYFYWYRQILGQKVEFLVSFYNNEISEKSEIFDDQFSVERPDGSNFTLKIRSTKLEDSAMYFCASSVDRVPYNEQFFGPGTRLTVL.

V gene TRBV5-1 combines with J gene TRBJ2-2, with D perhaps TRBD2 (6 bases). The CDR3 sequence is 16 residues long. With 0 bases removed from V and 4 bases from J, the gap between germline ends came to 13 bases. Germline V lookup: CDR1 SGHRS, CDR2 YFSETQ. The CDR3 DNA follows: TGCGCCAGCAGCTTGGCAGGCGGGACCTTCACCGGGGAGCTGTTTTTT. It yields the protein CASSLAGGTFTGELFF.

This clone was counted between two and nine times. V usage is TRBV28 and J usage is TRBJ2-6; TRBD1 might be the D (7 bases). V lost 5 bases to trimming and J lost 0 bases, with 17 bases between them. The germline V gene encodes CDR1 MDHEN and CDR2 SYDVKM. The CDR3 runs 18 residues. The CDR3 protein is CASSPRGRGVSGANVLTF. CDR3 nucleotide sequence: TGTGCCAGCAGTCCGAGGGGGCGCGGGGTCTCTGGGGCCAACGTCCTGACTTTC.

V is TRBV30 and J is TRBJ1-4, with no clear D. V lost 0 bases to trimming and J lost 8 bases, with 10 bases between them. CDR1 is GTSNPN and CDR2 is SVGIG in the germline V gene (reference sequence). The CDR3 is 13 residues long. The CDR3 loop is CAWSVQSREKLFF. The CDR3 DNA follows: TGTGCCTGGAGTGTACAGTCTCGGGAAAAACTGTTTTTT.

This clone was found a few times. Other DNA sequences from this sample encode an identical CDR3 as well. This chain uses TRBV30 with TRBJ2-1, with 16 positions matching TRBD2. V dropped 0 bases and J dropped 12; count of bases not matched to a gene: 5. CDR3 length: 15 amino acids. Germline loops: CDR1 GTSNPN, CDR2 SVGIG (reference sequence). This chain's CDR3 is CAWSVGTSGRGGQFF. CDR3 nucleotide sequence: TGTGCCTGGAGTGTGGGGACTAGCGGGAGGGGGGGGCAGTTCTTC.

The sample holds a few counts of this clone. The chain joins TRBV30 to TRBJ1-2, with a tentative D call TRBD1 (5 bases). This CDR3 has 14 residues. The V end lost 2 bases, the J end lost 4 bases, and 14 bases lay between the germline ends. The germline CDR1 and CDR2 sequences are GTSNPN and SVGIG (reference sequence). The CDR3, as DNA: TGTGCCTGGAGTAGGGGCAGCACTCTCTATGGCTACACCTTC. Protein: CAWSRGSTLYGYTF. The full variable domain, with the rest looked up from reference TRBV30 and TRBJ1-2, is SQTIHQWPATLVQPVGSPLSLECTVEGTSNPNLYWYRQAAGRGLQLLFYSVGIGQISSEVPQNLSASRPQDRQFILSSKKLLLSDSGFYLCAWSRGSTLYGYTFGSGTRLTVV.

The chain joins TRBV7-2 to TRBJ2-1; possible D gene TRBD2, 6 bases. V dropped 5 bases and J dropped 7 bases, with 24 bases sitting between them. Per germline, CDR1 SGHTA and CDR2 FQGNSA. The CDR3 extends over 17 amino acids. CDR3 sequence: CASSPPGGGALRNEQFF. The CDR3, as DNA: TGTGCCAGCAGCCCCCCCGGTGGCGGGGCCCTGAGAAATGAGCAGTTCTTC.

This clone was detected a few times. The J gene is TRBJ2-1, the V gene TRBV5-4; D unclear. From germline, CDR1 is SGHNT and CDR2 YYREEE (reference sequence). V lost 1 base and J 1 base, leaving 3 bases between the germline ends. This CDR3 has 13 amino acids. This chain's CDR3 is CASSLSSYNEQFF. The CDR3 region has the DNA TGTGCCAGCAGCTTGTCGTCCTACAATGAGCAGTTCTTC.

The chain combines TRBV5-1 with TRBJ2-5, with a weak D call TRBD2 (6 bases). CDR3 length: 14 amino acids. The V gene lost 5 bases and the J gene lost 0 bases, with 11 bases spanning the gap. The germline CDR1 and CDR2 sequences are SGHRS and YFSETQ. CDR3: CASSSGLNQETQYF. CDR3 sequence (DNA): TGCGCCAGCAGTTCTGGACTAAACCAAGAGACCCAGTACTTC.